One and the same sample provided the 12 T cell receptor beta chains below, sequenced in a study of blood T cell repertoires in COVID-19. Some clones are missing from TCRdb's copy, which holds only in-frame ones; the method was immunoSEQ multiplex PCR. The sample records fewer than 400,000 clones, 65% to 85% being singletons. Material: peripheral blood. The receptors shown here come from a man aged 30-40 years with active or convalescent COVID-19.

For this clone: Other DNA sequences within the sample encode an identical CDR3. The J gene is TRBJ2-7, the V gene TRBV29-1, with 12 bases matching TRBD2. Germline trimming cut 7 bases from V and 4 bases from J; bases unmatched to any gene: 2. This CDR3 region has 12 residues. Germline CDR1 SQVTM, CDR2 ANQGSEA. The CDR3 DNA sequence: TGCAGCGCCGGGACTAGCGGGTACGAGCAGTACTTC. This gives the protein CSAGTSGYEQYF.

This clone was picked up one time. The chain employs TRBV6-6 and TRBJ2-2; TRBD2 matches 8 bases. CDR1 MNHNY and CDR2 SVGAGI come from the germline V gene (reference sequence). The CDR3 spans 13 residues. The CDR3 sequence is CASGGPGPGELFF. As DNA, the CDR3 is TGTGCGAGCGGGGGCCCCGGCCCCGGGGAGCTGTTTTTT.

This clone came up a few times. The junction shows a germline mismatch at one end, possibly a read error. The chain recombines TRBV12-3 or TRBV12-4 with TRBJ1-2, with TRBD1 matching over 7 bases. CDR3 length equals 13 residues. Here the CDR3 DNA reads TGTGCCAGCAGTGACAACTGGGACAGCGTGCGTGCCTTC. Its translation: CASSDNWDSVRAF.

The chain employs TRBV11-2 and TRBJ2-5, with a weak D call TRBD1 (5 bases). The CDR3 is 13 residues long. The germline V gene has CDR1 SGHAT and CDR2 FQNNGV. The V gene lost 4 bases and the J gene lost 7 bases, with 13 bases spanning the gap. Here the CDR3 reads CASSSTVPWTQYF. The CDR3 nucleotides are TGTGCCAGCAGCTCGACAGTTCCCTGGACCCAGTACTTC.

The chain employs TRBV19 and TRBJ1-3; D uncertain. This CDR3 comprises 13 residues. V was clipped by 5 bases and J by 3 bases, with 8 bases between them. The germline CDR1 and CDR2 sequences are LNHDA and SQIVND (reference sequence). Here the CDR3 reads CASSRGLGNTIYF. CDR3 DNA sequence: TGTGCCAGTAGTCGGGGTCTTGGAAACACCATATATTTT.

The rearrangement joins TRBV7-3 to TRBJ2-1; 7 positions match TRBD2. In germline, CDR1 is SGHTA, CDR2 FQGTGA. The trim removed 6 bases at V and 5 bases at J, leaving 10 bases unmatched. The CDR3 length is 15 residues. CDR3 protein: CASSLTRDYHNEQFF. CDR3 DNA: TGTGCCAGCAGTCTAACCCGGGACTACCACAATGAGCAGTTCTTC.

The rearrangement uses TRBV19 and TRBJ2-5; 11 positions match TRBD2. V gave up 3 bases and J gave up 4 bases; unmatched junction bases: 7. CDR1 and CDR2 from the germline V gene are LNHDA and SQIVND (reference sequence). The CDR3 is made up of 16 amino acids. The CDR3 here is CASSMRLAGGPETQYF. Written as DNA, the CDR3 is TGTGCCAGTAGTATGCGTCTAGCGGGAGGACCAGAGACCCAGTACTTC.

This chain connects TRBV5-1 to TRBJ1-2, with 9 positions matching TRBD1. This CDR3 contains 13 residues. V gave up 2 bases and J gave up 7 bases; unmatched junction bases: 3. Germline CDR1 SGHRS, CDR2 YFSETQ. The CDR3 nucleotides are TGCGCCAGCAGCTTTGGGACAGGGTTTGGCTACACCTTC. Translation gives CASSFGTGFGYTF. Supplemented by reference TRBV5-1 and TRBJ1-2, the full variable domain reads KAGVTQTPRYLIKTRGQQVTLSCSPISGHRSVSWYQQTPGQGLQFLFEYFSETQRNKGNFPGRFSGRQFSNSRSEMNVSTLELGDSALYLCASSFGTGFGYTFGSGTRLTVV.

This chain joins TRBV5-1 and TRBJ2-5; 10 bases are shared with TRBD2. Germline assignment: CDR1 SGHRS and CDR2 YFSETQ. The V gene end was trimmed by 0 bases and the J gene end by 1 base; junction bases not matched to a gene: 3. CDR3 length: 16 amino acids. The CDR3 nucleotides read TGCGCCAGCAGCTTGGGGGCTAGCGGGAGCCAAGAGACCCAGTACTTC. Translated, it gives CASSLGASGSQETQYF.

The chain links TRBV7-8 to TRBJ2-1; D gene uncertain. The CDR3 covers 13 residues. V lost 1 base and J 4 bases, leaving 5 bases between the germline ends. From germline, CDR1 is SGHVS and CDR2 FQNEAQ. The CDR3 loop reads CASSLVLYNEQFF. As DNA, the CDR3 is TGTGCCAGCAGCTTAGTTCTATACAATGAGCAGTTCTTC.

This clone appeared a few times. The J gene is TRBJ2-1, the V gene TRBV27; the D is unclear. V shed 5 bases and J shed 4 bases, with 6 bases lying between them. Germline V gene data show CDR1 as MNHEY and CDR2 as SMNVEV (reference sequence). The CDR3 is 12 residues long. This CDR3 reads CASSHTYNEQFF. The DNA of the CDR3 is TGTGCCAGCAGTCACACGTACAATGAGCAGTTCTTC.

This chain links TRBV24-1 with TRBJ2-3, with 13 bases identical to TRBD2. With 5 bases clipped from V and 6 bases from J, the junction kept 4 bases outside the gene matches. The CDR3 sequence is 15 residues long. The germline V gene has CDR1 KGHDR and CDR2 SFDVKD. As DNA, the CDR3 is TGTGCCACCAGTGGACTAGCGGGGGGAGGGGATACGCAGTATTTT. This sequence encodes CATSGLAGGGDTQYF.